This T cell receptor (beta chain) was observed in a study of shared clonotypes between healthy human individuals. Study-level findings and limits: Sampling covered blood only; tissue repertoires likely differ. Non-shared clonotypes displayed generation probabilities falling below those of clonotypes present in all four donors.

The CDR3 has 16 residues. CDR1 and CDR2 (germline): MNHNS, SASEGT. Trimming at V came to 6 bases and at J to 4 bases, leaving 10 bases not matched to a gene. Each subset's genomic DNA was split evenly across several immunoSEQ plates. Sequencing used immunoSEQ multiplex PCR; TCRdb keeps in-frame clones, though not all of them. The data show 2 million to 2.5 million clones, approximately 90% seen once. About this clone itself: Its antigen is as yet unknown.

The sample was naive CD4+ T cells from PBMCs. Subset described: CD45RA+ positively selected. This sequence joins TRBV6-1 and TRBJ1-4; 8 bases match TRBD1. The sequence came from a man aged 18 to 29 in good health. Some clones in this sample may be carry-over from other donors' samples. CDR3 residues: CASREPYRGNNEKLFF. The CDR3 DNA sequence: TGTGCCAGCAGAGAACCGTACAGGGGGAATAATGAAAAACTGTTTTTT.